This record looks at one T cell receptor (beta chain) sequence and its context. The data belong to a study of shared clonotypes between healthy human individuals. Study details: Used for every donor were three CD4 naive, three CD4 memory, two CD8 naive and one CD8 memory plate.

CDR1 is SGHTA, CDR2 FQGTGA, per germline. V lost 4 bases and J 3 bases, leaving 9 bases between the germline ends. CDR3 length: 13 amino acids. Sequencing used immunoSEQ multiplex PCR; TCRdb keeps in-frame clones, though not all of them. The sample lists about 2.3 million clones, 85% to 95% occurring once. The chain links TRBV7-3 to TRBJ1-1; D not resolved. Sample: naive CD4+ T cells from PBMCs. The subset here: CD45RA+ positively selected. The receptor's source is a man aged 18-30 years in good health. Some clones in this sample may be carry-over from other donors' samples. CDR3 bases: TGTGCCAGCAGCTACGCCTGGGACACTGAAGCTTTCTTT. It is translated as CASSYAWDTEAFF.